The entry that follows covers one T cell receptor beta chain sequence. CD4+ cells were split into CD45RA+ naive and CD45RA-negative memory subsets. Germline CDR1 is LNHDA and CDR2 is SQIVND (reference sequence). The CDR3 runs 15 residues. The junction had 10 bases not matched to a gene; V was cut back by 4 bases and J by 7 bases. This sample was included in a study of shared clonotypes between healthy human individuals. Overall study: CD4 naive and memory got three plates each, CD8 naive two, CD8 memory one.

Over several immunoSEQ plates, each subset's genomic DNA was distributed in even portions. Replicate PCRs run on sorted subsets employed around 200 ng DNA, 30,000 to 35,000 T cell genomes. TCRdb keeps only in-frame clones here, not all; method: immunoSEQ multiplex PCR. Of approximately 2,300,000 clones listed, around 93% were seen once; the top ten hold about 0.36%. Material: naive CD4+ T cells from PBMCs. Subset specified: CD45RA+ positively selected. The TCR sequence derives from a man younger than 35 in good health. Some clones in this sample may be carry-over from other donors' samples. The gene calls are TRBV19 and TRBJ1-2; the match to TRBD1 covers 9 bases. CDR3 in DNA: TGTGCCAGTAGTACTTCGGACAGGGGTTTAGGTGGCTACACCTTC. This codes for CASSTSDRGLGGYTF.